This paragraph reports one TCR beta chain. The repertoire was sequenced with immunoSEQ multiplex PCR; TCRdb's copy has only in-frame clones and lacks some. The sample consists of 55,000 to 85,000 clones, under 90% of them appearing once. The CDR3 consists of 13 residues. The V and J ends lost 4 bases and 1 base respectively, with 7 bases between them. Per the germline V gene, CDR1 is LNHDA and CDR2 is SQIVND (reference sequence). These data originate in a study of control samples from healthy donors and cancer patients. V usage is TRBV19 and J usage is TRBJ2-5; D unresolved. The TCR sequence derives from a man in his 60s with lung cancer. Sequences were obtained from PBMCs. The CDR3 coding sequence is TGTGCCAGTAGTAGCGTGGGCCAAGAGACCCAGTACTTC. Translating it yields CASSSVGQETQYF. The complete variable domain, with remaining parts taken from reference TRBV19 and TRBJ2-5, reads DGGITQSPKYLFRKEGQNVTLSCEQNLNHDAMYWYRQDPGQGLRLIYYSQIVNDFQKGDIAEGYSVSREKKESFPLTVTSAQKNPTAFYLCASSSVGQETQYFGPGTRLLVL.